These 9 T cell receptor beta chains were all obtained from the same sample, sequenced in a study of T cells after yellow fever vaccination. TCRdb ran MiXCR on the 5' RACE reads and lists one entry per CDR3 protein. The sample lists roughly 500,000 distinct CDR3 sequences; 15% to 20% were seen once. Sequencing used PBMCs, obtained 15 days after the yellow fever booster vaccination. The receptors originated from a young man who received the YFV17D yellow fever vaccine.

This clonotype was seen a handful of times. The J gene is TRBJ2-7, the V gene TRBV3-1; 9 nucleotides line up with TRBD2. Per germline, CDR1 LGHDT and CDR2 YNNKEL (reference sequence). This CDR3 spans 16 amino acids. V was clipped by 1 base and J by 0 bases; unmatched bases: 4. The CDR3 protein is CASSQATSGLSYEQYF. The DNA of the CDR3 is TGTGCCAGCAGCCAAGCAACTAGCGGGCTCTCCTACGAGCAGTACTTC.

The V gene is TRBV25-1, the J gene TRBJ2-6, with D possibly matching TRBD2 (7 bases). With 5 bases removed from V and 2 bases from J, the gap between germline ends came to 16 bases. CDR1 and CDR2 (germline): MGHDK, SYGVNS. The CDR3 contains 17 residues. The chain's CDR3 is CASSLGGGHPGANVLTF. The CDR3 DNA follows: TGTGCCAGCAGTCTGGGGGGGGGACATCCTGGGGCCAACGTCCTGACTTTC.

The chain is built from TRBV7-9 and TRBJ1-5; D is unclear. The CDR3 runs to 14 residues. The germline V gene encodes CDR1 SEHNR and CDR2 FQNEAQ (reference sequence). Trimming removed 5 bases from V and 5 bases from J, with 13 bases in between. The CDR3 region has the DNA TGTGCCAGCAGCCCACAAGGCCTCCATCAGCCCCAGCATTTT. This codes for CASSPQGLHQPQHF.

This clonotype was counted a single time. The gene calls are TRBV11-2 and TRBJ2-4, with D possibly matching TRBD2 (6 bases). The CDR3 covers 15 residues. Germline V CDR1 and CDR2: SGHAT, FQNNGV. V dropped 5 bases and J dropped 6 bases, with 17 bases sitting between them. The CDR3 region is CASSEGMGGGNIQYF. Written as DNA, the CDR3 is TGTGCCAGCAGCGAGGGGATGGGGGGAGGAAACATTCAGTACTTC.

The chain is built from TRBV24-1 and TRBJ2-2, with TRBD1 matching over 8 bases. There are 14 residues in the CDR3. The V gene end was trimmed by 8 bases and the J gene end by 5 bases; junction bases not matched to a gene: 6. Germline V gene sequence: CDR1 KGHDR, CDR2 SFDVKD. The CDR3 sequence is CATMGQGATGELFF. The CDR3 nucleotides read TGTGCCACCATGGGGCAGGGGGCGACCGGGGAGCTGTTTTTT.

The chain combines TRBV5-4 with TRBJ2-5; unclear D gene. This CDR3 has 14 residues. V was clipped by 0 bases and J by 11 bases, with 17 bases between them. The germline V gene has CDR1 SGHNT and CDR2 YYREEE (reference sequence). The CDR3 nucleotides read TGTGCCAGCAGCTTGGAGTCTTACATTTTTGGGCAGTACTTC. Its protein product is CASSLESYIFGQYF.

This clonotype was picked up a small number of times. CDR3 nucleotide sequence: TGTGCCAGCAGCACTACAGACCCCGGGTCGTCCGGGGAGCTGTTTTTT. This sequence encodes CASSTTDPGSSGELFF. The gene calls are TRBV12-3 or TRBV12-4 and TRBJ2-2, with unresolved D. The V and J ends lost 6 bases and 6 bases respectively, with 20 bases between them. The CDR3 runs 16 residues.

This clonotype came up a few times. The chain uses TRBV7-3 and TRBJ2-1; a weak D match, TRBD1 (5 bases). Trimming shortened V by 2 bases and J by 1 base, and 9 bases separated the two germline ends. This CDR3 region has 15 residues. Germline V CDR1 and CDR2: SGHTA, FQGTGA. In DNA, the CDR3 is TGTGCCAGCAGCTTATCCAAGGGGTCCTACAATGAGCAGTTCTTC. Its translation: CASSLSKGSYNEQFF.

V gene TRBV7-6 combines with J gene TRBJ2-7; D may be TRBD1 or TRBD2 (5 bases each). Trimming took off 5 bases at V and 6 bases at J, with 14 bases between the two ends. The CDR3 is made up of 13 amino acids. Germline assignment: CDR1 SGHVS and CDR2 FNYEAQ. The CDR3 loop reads CASSPRVGAEQYF. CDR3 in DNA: TGTGCCAGCAGCCCACGGGTCGGGGCCGAGCAGTACTTC. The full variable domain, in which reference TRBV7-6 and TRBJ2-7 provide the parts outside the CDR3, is GAGVSQSPRYKVTKRGQDVALRCDPISGHVSLYWYRQALGQGPEFLTYFNYEAQQDKSGLPNDRFSAERPEGSISTLTIQRTEQRDSAMYRCASSPRVGAEQYFGPGTRLTVT.